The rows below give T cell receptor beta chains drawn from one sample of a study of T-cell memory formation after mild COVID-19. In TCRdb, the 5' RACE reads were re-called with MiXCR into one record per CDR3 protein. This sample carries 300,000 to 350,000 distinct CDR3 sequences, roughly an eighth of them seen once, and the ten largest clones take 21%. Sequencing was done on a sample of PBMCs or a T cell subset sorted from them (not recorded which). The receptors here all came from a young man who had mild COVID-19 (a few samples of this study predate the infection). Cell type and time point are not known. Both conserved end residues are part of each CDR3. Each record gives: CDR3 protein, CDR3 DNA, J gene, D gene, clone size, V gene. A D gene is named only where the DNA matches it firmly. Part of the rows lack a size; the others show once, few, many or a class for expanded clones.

CASRRASGGVNEQFF TGTGCCAGCAGAAGGGCCTCGGGGGGAGTCAATGAGCAGTTCTTC TRBJ2-1 TRBD2 . TRBV2
CASSGTSALLRWNYGYTF TGTGCCAGCTCAGGGACGTCAGCTCTACTCCGGTGGAACTATGGCTACACCTTC TRBJ1-2 . . TRBV7-9
CASSWDRGNEQFF TGCGCCAGCAGCTGGGACAGGGGGAATGAGCAGTTCTTC TRBJ2-1 TRBD1 many TRBV5-1
CASSQDAEGYNSPLHF TGCGCCAGCAGCCAAGATGCGGAAGGATATAATTCACCCCTCCACTTT TRBJ1-6 . few TRBV4-3
CASSPGTGQQYF TGTGCCAGCTCACCAGGGACAGGTCAGCAGTACTTC TRBJ2-7 TRBD1 . TRBV18
CASSPTPLSTDTQYF TGTGCCAGCAGCCCGACACCTCTAAGCACAGATACGCAGTATTTT TRBJ2-3 . many TRBV11-2
CASSQAVGAFF TGTGCCAGCAGCCAAGCTGTGGGAGCTTTCTTT TRBJ1-1 . few TRBV6-6
CASSHSGSGGVETQYF TGTGCCAGCAGCCATTCCGGGTCCGGGGGTGTGGAGACCCAGTACTTC TRBJ2-5 . . TRBV16
CGASSEAFF TGCGGGGCCTCGAGTGAAGCTTTCTTT TRBJ1-1 . few TRBV20-1
CASSQDPPLGTDTQYF TGCGCCAGCAGCCAAGATCCCCCCTTGGGCACAGATACGCAGTATTTT TRBJ2-3 . . TRBV4-1
CASSALSEDTQYF TGTGCCAGCAGCGCGCTCTCAGAGGATACGCAGTATTTT TRBJ2-3 . . TRBV25-1
CASSGDGVHYEQYF TGTGCCAGTAGTGGGGACGGGGTTCACTACGAGCAGTACTTC TRBJ2-7 . few TRBV19
CASSIAAVGGTEAFF TGTGCCAGTAGTATAGCGGCCGTGGGGGGCACTGAAGCTTTCTTT TRBJ1-1 . few TRBV19
CASSKPYGGEAFF TGTGCCAGTAGTAAACCCTACGGTGGTGAAGCTTTCTTT TRBJ1-1 . . TRBV19
CASSEAGPNSYNSPLHF TGTGCCAGCAGTGAAGCTGGACCCAACTCCTATAATTCACCCCTCCACTTT TRBJ1-6 . . TRBV6-1
CASGNDLRIYGYTF TGTGCCAGCGGGAATGATCTACGCATCTATGGCTACACCTTC TRBJ1-2 . . TRBV12-3/TRBV12-4
CATSRERQGADTQYF TGTGCCACCAGCAGAGAAAGACAGGGGGCGGATACGCAGTATTTT TRBJ2-3 TRBD1 . TRBV15
CASSLAPGGGMAKNIQYF TGTGCCAGCAGTTTAGCGCCGGGAGGGGGTATGGCCAAAAACATTCAGTACTTC TRBJ2-4 TRBD2 . TRBV12-3/TRBV12-4
CASSIGQKPTDTQYF TGTGCCAGCAGTATTGGACAGAAACCCACAGATACGCAGTATTTT TRBJ2-3 . few TRBV2
CAISGPNSPLHF TGTGCCATCAGTGGTCCTAATTCACCCCTCCACTTT TRBJ1-6 . . TRBV10-3
CASSPGGREAFF TGCGCCAGCAGCCCAGGAGGGAGGGAAGCTTTCTTT TRBJ1-1 . many TRBV5-1
CASSLTGGSQPQHF TGCGCCAGCAGCTTGACCGGGGGGAGTCAGCCCCAGCATTTT TRBJ1-5 . few TRBV5-1
CASSQDLNNEQFF TGCGCCAGCAGCCAAGACTTGAACAATGAGCAGTTCTTC TRBJ2-1 . . TRBV4-3
CSASPPGGGGNTYEQYF TGCAGTGCTAGCCCCCCAGGGGGCGGGGGGAATACCTACGAGCAGTACTTC TRBJ2-7 . few TRBV20-1
CSSDFYNEQFF TGCAGCTCGGATTTTTACAATGAGCAGTTCTTC TRBJ2-1 . few TRBV29-1
CASSLSAGATYEQYF TGTGCCAGCAGTTTATCTGCGGGGGCTACCTACGAGCAGTACTTC TRBJ2-7 . . TRBV27
CASSYGGRGHYTF TGTGCCAGCAGTTACGGGGGCAGGGGACACTACACCTTC TRBJ1-2 . few TRBV6-6
CASSVWSLQETQYF TGTGCCAGCAGTGTCTGGTCCCTCCAAGAGACCCAGTACTTC TRBJ2-5 . . TRBV2
CASSPTGDRANVLTF TGTGCCAGCAGCCCGACAGGGGATAGGGCCAACGTCCTGACTTTC TRBJ2-6 TRBD1 . TRBV5-6
CAAPPGQGITGELFF TGTGCCGCCCCTCCCGGACAGGGAATAACCGGGGAGCTGTTTTTT TRBJ2-2 TRBD1 . TRBV6-4
CASSFTGTGVEQFF TGTGCCAGTAGCTTCACCGGGACAGGGGTTGAGCAGTTCTTC TRBJ2-1 TRBD1 . TRBV7-2